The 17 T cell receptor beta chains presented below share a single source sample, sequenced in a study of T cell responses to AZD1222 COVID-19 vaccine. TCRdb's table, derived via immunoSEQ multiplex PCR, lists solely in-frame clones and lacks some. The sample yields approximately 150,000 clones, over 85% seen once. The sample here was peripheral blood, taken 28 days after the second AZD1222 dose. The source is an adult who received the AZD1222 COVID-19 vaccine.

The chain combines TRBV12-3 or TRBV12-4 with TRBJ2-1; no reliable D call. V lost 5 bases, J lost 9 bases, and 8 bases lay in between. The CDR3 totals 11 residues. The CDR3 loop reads CASSRLSEQFF. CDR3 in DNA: TGTGCCAGCAGTCGACTTTCTGAGCAGTTCTTC.

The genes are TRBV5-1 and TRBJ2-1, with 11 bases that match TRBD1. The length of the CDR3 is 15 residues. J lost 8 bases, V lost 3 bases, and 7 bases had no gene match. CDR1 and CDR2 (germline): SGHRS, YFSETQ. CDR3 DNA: TGCGCCAGCAGCTATGGACAGGGGGCCAGGGATGAGCAGTTCTTC. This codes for CASSYGQGARDEQFF.

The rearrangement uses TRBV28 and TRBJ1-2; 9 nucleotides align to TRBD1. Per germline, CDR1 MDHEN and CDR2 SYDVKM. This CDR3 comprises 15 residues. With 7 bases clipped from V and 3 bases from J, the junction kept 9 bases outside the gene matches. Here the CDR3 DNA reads TGTGCCAGCACTCCTCCGGACAGGGGATACTATGGCTACACCTTC. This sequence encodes CASTPPDRGYYGYTF.

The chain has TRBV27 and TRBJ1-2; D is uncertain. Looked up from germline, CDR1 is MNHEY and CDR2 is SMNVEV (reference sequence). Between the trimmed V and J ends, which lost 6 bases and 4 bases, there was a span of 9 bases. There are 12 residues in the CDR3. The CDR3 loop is CASSPSGYGYTF. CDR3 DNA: TGTGCCAGCAGCCCTTCCGGCTATGGCTACACCTTC.

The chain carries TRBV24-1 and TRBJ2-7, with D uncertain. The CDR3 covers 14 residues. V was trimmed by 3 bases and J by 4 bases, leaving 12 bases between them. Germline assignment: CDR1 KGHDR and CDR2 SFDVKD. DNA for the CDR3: TGTGCCACCAGTGATACGACACCCAATTACGAGCAGTACTTC. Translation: CATSDTTPNYEQYF.

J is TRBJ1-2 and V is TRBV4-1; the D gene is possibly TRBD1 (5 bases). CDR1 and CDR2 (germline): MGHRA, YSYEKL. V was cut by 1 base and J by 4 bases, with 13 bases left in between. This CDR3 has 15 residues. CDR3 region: CASSQVAGDGYGYTF. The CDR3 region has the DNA TGCGCCAGCAGCCAAGTAGCGGGGGACGGCTATGGCTACACCTTC.

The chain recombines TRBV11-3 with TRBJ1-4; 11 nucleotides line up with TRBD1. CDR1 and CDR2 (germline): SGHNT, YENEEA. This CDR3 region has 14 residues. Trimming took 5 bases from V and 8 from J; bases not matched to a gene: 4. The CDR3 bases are TGTGCCAGCAGCGTTGGGACAGGGGGGGAAAAACTGTTTTTT. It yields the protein CASSVGTGGEKLFF.

In DNA, the CDR3 is TGCAGCGGCGGACAGGGGGCTGAAGCTTTCTTT. Translating it yields CSGGQGAEAFF. V usage is TRBV29-1 and J usage is TRBJ1-1; 10 bases line up with TRBD1. The V gene end was trimmed by 7 bases and the J gene end by 6 bases; junction bases not matched to a gene: 2. Germline V CDR1 and CDR2: SQVTM, ANQGSEA. The CDR3 sequence is 11 residues long.

In DNA, the CDR3 is TGCAGTGCTAGTTTCCCACTATATACGCAGTATTTT. Translation: CSASFPLYTQYF. The V gene is TRBV20-1, the J gene TRBJ2-3; unclear D gene. The length of the CDR3 is 12 residues. CDR1 DFQATT and CDR2 SNEGSKA come from the germline V gene (reference sequence). V was clipped by 3 bases and J by 7 bases, with 11 bases between them.

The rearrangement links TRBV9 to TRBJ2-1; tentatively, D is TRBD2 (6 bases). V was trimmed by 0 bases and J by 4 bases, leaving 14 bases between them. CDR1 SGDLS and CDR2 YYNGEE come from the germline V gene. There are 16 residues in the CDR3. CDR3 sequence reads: CASSVGGNGGYNEQFF. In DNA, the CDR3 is TGTGCCAGCAGCGTAGGTGGGAACGGGGGATACAATGAGCAGTTCTTC.

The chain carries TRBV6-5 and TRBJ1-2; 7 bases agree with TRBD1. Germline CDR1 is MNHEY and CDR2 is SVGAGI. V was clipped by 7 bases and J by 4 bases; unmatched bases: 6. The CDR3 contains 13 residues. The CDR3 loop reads CASIPRGGYGYTF. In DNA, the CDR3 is TGTGCCAGCATACCCAGGGGGGGCTATGGCTACACCTTC.

As DNA, the CDR3 is TGTGCCAGAAGCTTGGTAGGTTTTAGGGGTCCTAATGAAAAACTGTTTTTT. Translating it yields CARSLVGFRGPNEKLFF. The rearrangement uses TRBV5-3 and TRBJ1-4; D perhaps matches TRBD1 (5 bases). TRBV5-3 is an ORF, with its function uncertain. V lost 0 bases to trimming and J lost 3 bases, with 15 bases between them. The CDR3 totals 17 residues.

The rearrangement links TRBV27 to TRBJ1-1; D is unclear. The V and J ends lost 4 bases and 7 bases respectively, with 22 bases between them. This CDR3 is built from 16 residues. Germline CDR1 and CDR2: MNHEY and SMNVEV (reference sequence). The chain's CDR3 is CASSYRAGKGRIEAFF. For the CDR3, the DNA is TGTGCCAGCAGTTACCGCGCTGGGAAGGGTAGAATTGAAGCTTTCTTT.

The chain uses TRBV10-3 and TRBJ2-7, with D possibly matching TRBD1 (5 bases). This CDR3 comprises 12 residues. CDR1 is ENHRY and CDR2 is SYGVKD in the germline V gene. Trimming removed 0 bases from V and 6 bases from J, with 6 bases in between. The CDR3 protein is CAISESGLEQYF. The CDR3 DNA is TGTGCCATCAGTGAGTCGGGGCTCGAGCAGTACTTC.

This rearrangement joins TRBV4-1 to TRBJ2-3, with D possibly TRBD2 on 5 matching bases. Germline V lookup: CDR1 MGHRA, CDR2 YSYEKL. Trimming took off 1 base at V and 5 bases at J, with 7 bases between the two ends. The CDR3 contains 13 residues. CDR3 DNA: TGCGCCAGCAGCCAAGTAGGAGGAGATACGCAGTATTTT. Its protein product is CASSQVGGDTQYF.

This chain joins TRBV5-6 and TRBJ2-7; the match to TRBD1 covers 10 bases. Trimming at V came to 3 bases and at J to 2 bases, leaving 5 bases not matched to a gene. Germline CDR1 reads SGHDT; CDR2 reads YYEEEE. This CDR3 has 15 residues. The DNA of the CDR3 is TGTGCCAGCAGCTCGACCGGGACAGGGGCCTACGAGCAGTACTTC. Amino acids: CASSSTGTGAYEQYF.

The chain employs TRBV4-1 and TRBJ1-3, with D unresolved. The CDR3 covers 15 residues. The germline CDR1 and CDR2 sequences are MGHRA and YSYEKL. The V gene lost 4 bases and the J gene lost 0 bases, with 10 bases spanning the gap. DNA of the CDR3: TGCGCCAGCAGCCCGAGCGTCGTCTCTGGAAACACCATATATTTT. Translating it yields CASSPSVVSGNTIYF.